The rows below give T cell receptor beta chains drawn from one sample of a study of PD-1 blockade in classical Hodgkin lymphoma. Using immunoSEQ multiplex PCR, the repertoire was profiled, and TCRdb retains in-frame clones only, with some absent. The sample lists fewer than 20,000 clones, more than 80% seen once, with 6.9% in the top ten. The sample comprised peripheral blood mononuclear cells (PBMCs). These receptor sequences come from a human donor with classical Hodgkin lymphoma. CDR3s include the opening cysteine and the closing phenylalanine or tryptophan. Each record gives: clone size, J gene, V gene, CDR3 length, D gene, CDR3 protein, CDR3 DNA. D genes are given only for firm matches. Rows give clone size only sometimes, using once, few, many, or a class for an expanded clone.

clone_size: once
j_call: TRBJ2-3
v_call: TRBV27
cdr3_length: 15
d_call: TRBD1
cdr3_aa: CASHDRGNFFDTQYF
cdr3_nt: TGTGCCAGCCACGACAGGGGAAATTTCTTTGATACGCAGTATTTT

clone_size: .
j_call: TRBJ1-1
v_call: TRBV9
cdr3_length: 13
d_call: TRBD1
cdr3_aa: CASSPGTRGGAFF
cdr3_nt: TGTGCCAGCAGCCCAGGGACCAGGGGGGGAGCTTTCTTT

clone_size: .
j_call: TRBJ2-7
v_call: TRBV25-1
cdr3_length: 14
d_call: TRBD1
cdr3_aa: CASSELEGAYEQYF
cdr3_nt: TGTGCCAGCAGTGAATTAGAGGGGGCGTACGAGCAGTACTTC

clone_size: .
j_call: TRBJ2-5
v_call: TRBV9
cdr3_length: 11
d_call: .
cdr3_aa: CASSVQETQYF
cdr3_nt: TGTGCCAGCAGCGTCCAAGAGACCCAGTACTTC

clone_size: .
j_call: TRBJ2-1
v_call: TRBV6-1
cdr3_length: 15
d_call: TRBD2
cdr3_aa: CASSEAPGTSNEQFF
cdr3_nt: TGTGCCAGCAGTGAAGCCCCCGGGACTAGCAATGAGCAGTTCTTC

clone_size: .
j_call: TRBJ1-2
v_call: TRBV28
cdr3_length: 16
d_call: .
cdr3_aa: CASSPDGYSANYGYTF
cdr3_nt: TGTGCCAGCAGTCCAGACGGATACTCAGCTAACTATGGCTACACCTTC

clone_size: .
j_call: TRBJ2-5
v_call: TRBV7-6
cdr3_length: 14
d_call: TRBD1
cdr3_aa: CASSLMTGWGNQYF
cdr3_nt: TGTGCCAGCAGCTTAATGACAGGGTGGGGGAACCAGTACTTC

clone_size: .
j_call: TRBJ1-5
v_call: TRBV15
cdr3_length: 15
d_call: TRBD1
cdr3_aa: CATSKPGTENQPQHF
cdr3_nt: TGTGCCACCAGTAAACCAGGGACAGAAAATCAGCCCCAGCATTTT

clone_size: .
j_call: TRBJ2-7
v_call: TRBV5-4
cdr3_length: 15
d_call: TRBD1
cdr3_aa: CASSARTGELYEQYF
cdr3_nt: TGTGCCAGCAGCGCCCGGACAGGGGAGCTCTACGAGCAGTACTTC

clone_size: .
j_call: TRBJ2-7
v_call: TRBV10-1
cdr3_length: 18
d_call: .
cdr3_aa: CASSERVYSRRTLKGQYF
cdr3_nt: TGCGCCAGCAGTGAGCGAGTATACTCAAGGCGGACGTTGAAGGGGCAGTACTTC

clone_size: .
j_call: TRBJ2-3
v_call: TRBV27
cdr3_length: 16
d_call: .
cdr3_aa: CASSPGRWGGTDTQYF
cdr3_nt: TGTGCCAGCAGCCCGGGGAGGTGGGGAGGCACAGATACGCAGTATTTT

clone_size: .
j_call: TRBJ2-1
v_call: TRBV6-1
cdr3_length: 15
d_call: TRBD2
cdr3_aa: CASSERASGSHEQFF
cdr3_nt: TGTGCCAGCAGTGAACGAGCTAGCGGGAGCCATGAGCAGTTCTTC

clone_size: .
j_call: TRBJ1-1
v_call: TRBV5-1
cdr3_length: 15
d_call: .
cdr3_aa: CASLTDGQGDTEAFF
cdr3_nt: TGCGCCAGTCTGACAGACGGGCAGGGCGACACTGAAGCTTTCTTT

clone_size: .
j_call: TRBJ2-7
v_call: TRBV18
cdr3_length: 14
d_call: .
cdr3_aa: CASSPPSRAYEQYF
cdr3_nt: TGTGCCAGCTCACCACCGTCCAGGGCCTACGAGCAGTACTTC

clone_size: .
j_call: TRBJ2-7
v_call: TRBV4-1
cdr3_length: 16
d_call: .
cdr3_aa: CASSPRHPAAPYEQYF
cdr3_nt: TGCGCCAGCAGCCCCCGACACCCAGCCGCCCCCTACGAGCAGTACTTC

clone_size: once
j_call: TRBJ2-5
v_call: TRBV28
cdr3_length: 12
d_call: .
cdr3_aa: CASSSGSETQYF
cdr3_nt: TGTGCCAGCAGTTCCGGATCGGAGACCCAGTACTTC

clone_size: .
j_call: TRBJ2-5
v_call: TRBV7-8
cdr3_length: 14
d_call: .
cdr3_aa: CASSPGGPQETQYF
cdr3_nt: TGTGCCAGCAGTCCCGGGGGTCCCCAAGAGACCCAGTACTTC

clone_size: .
j_call: TRBJ1-3
v_call: TRBV5-1
cdr3_length: 15
d_call: .
cdr3_aa: CASSQGPSSGNTIYF
cdr3_nt: TGCGCCAGCAGCCAGGGACCGAGTTCTGGAAACACCATATATTTT

clone_size: .
j_call: TRBJ1-5
v_call: TRBV19
cdr3_length: 13
d_call: .
cdr3_aa: CASSMDSVQPQHF
cdr3_nt: TGTGCCAGTAGTATGGACAGTGTCCAGCCCCAGCATTTT

clone_size: .
j_call: TRBJ2-1
v_call: TRBV14
cdr3_length: 17
d_call: TRBD1
cdr3_aa: CASSPLGGTGGYNEQFF
cdr3_nt: TGTGCCAGCAGCCCTCTGGGGGGGACAGGGGGATACAATGAGCAGTTCTTC

clone_size: .
j_call: TRBJ1-2
v_call: TRBV7-9
cdr3_length: 12
d_call: .
cdr3_aa: CASSGPYYGYTF
cdr3_nt: TGTGCCAGCAGCGGACCCTACTATGGCTACACCTTC

clone_size: once
j_call: TRBJ2-3
v_call: TRBV6-4
cdr3_length: 15
d_call: .
cdr3_aa: CASSEGSGSADTQYF
cdr3_nt: TGTGCCAGCAGTGAGGGTAGCGGCTCAGCGGATACGCAGTATTTT

clone_size: .
j_call: TRBJ1-2
v_call: TRBV5-4
cdr3_length: 13
d_call: .
cdr3_aa: CASSVDSNYGYTF
cdr3_nt: TGTGCCAGCAGCGTGGACAGCAACTATGGCTACACCTTC

clone_size: .
j_call: TRBJ2-7
v_call: TRBV19
cdr3_length: 14
d_call: TRBD2
cdr3_aa: CASHARGDSYEQYF
cdr3_nt: TGTGCCAGCCACGCCCGGGGGGACTCCTACGAGCAGTACTTC

clone_size: .
j_call: TRBJ1-1
v_call: TRBV10-3
cdr3_length: 17
d_call: .
cdr3_aa: CAISPRSGQGMNTEAFF
cdr3_nt: TGTGCCATCAGTCCACGGTCGGGGCAGGGGATGAACACTGAAGCTTTCTTT

clone_size: .
j_call: TRBJ2-3
v_call: TRBV7-7
cdr3_length: 15
d_call: .
cdr3_aa: CASSLAENGGDTQYF
cdr3_nt: TGTGCCAGCAGCTTAGCGGAAAATGGGGGAGATACGCAGTATTTT

clone_size: .
j_call: TRBJ2-7
v_call: TRBV30
cdr3_length: 15
d_call: TRBD2
cdr3_aa: CAWSPVLLARNEQYF
cdr3_nt: TGTGCCTGGAGTCCCGTTTTACTAGCGAGGAACGAGCAGTACTTC

clone_size: .
j_call: TRBJ2-5
v_call: TRBV20-1
cdr3_length: 10
d_call: .
cdr3_aa: CSADQETQYF
cdr3_nt: TGCAGTGCTGACCAAGAGACCCAGTACTTC

clone_size: .
j_call: TRBJ1-4
v_call: TRBV25-1
cdr3_length: 14
d_call: .
cdr3_aa: CASSYGAPNEKLFF
cdr3_nt: TGTGCCAGCAGTTATGGGGCGCCGAATGAAAAACTGTTTTTT

clone_size: .
j_call: TRBJ2-3
v_call: TRBV25-1
cdr3_length: 14
d_call: .
cdr3_aa: CASSGERPTDTQYF
cdr3_nt: TGTGCCAGCAGTGGGGAGCGGCCCACAGATACGCAGTATTTT

clone_size: .
j_call: TRBJ1-1
v_call: TRBV30
cdr3_length: 15
d_call: TRBD1
cdr3_aa: CAWGTGLDLGTEAFF
cdr3_nt: TGTGCCTGGGGGACAGGTTTGGATTTGGGGACTGAAGCTTTCTTT

clone_size: .
j_call: TRBJ1-1
v_call: TRBV29-1
cdr3_length: 15
d_call: TRBD1
cdr3_aa: CSVGDRAIMNTEAFF
cdr3_nt: TGCAGCGTTGGGGACAGGGCAATTATGAACACTGAAGCTTTCTTT